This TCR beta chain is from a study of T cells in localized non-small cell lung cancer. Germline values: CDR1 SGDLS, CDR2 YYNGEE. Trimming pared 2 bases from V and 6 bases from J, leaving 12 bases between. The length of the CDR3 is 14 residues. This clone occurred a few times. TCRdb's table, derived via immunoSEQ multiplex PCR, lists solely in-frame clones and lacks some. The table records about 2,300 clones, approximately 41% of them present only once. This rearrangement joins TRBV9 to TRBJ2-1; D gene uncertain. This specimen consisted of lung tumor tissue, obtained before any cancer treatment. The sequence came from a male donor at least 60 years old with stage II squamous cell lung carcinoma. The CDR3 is CASSVSLERNEQFF. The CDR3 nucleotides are TGTGCCAGCAGCGTCTCGTTGGAGCGCAATGAGCAGTTCTTC.